The 31 T cell receptor beta chains in this list originate from one sample, sequenced in a study of follicular helper T cells after annual influenza vaccination (dated by TCRdb to about 2017). This specimen's time point label, interpreted: 2014-2015 season, 7 days after vaccination. The library relied on the immunoSEQ multiplex PCR assay. Entries here come from immuneACCESS through TCRdb and include only in-frame sequences with V and J called. Some clones fail to appear in such tables; in the studies checked, an unresolved V gene covers under half of the shortfall, and the cause of the remainder is unknown. The sample includes some 15,000 clones, with roughly 80% observed a single time. Approximately 1.2% of the sample comes from the top ten. The material sequenced was CXCR5+ CD38- circulating T follicular helper cells from blood, taken 7 days after influenza vaccination. The cell subset or site label corresponds to: circulating Tfh, non-naive CD4+CXCR5+PD-1+ (ICOS+CD38+ or ICOS-CD38-). Every receptor here comes from an adult who received the influenza vaccine.

This chain connects TRBV30 to TRBJ2-7; 10 bases match TRBD2. The ends lost 2 bases at V and 3 bases at J; junction bases unmatched: 7. Germline loops: CDR1 GTSNPN, CDR2 SVGIG (reference sequence). The CDR3 covers 15 residues. The CDR3, as DNA: TGTGCCTGGAGTCCCCTAGCGGGAGCGCACTACGAGCAGTACTTC. It is translated as CAWSPLAGAHYEQYF.

The rearrangement joins TRBV5-1 to TRBJ1-4; no reliable D call. This CDR3 contains 12 residues. Trimming took off 2 bases at V and 8 bases at J, with 7 bases between the two ends. CDR1 and CDR2 from the germline V gene are SGHRS and YFSETQ. The DNA for the CDR3 is TGCGCCAGCAGCTTTAACAGAGAAAAACTGTTTTTT. Translating gives CASSFNREKLFF.

CDR3 nucleotide sequence: TGTGCCAGCAGCTCTCGACAGGGTGGAGCCTACGAGCAGTACTTC. Encoded protein: CASSSRQGGAYEQYF. The chain joins TRBV7-2 to TRBJ2-7; 7 bases are shared with TRBD1. Trimming took 4 bases from V and 2 from J; bases not matched to a gene: 8. The CDR3 contains 15 residues. Per germline, CDR1 SGHTA and CDR2 FQGNSA.

Here the CDR3 reads CSVENRRGGTEAFF. The CDR3 region has the DNA TGCAGCGTTGAGAACCGCCGCGGGGGCACTGAAGCTTTCTTT. This chain uses TRBV29-1 with TRBJ1-1; D possibly corresponds to TRBD1 (5 bases). V was clipped by 3 bases and J by 4 bases, with 15 bases between them. This CDR3 contains 14 residues. Germline-derived CDR1 and CDR2 are SQVTM and ANQGSEA.

This clone was counted only a few times. The chain couples TRBV6-1 to TRBJ2-7; D is perhaps TRBD2 (5 bases). Trimming shortened V by 6 bases and J by 7 bases, and 13 bases separated the two germline ends. The length of the CDR3 is 12 residues. Germline V gene lookup returns CDR1 MNHNS and CDR2 SASEGT. The CDR3: CASSFPRGEQYF. DNA of the CDR3: TGTGCCAGCAGCTTCCCCCGAGGGGAGCAGTACTTC.

This clone was found a few times. The chain combines TRBV28 with TRBJ1-3; 9 positions agree with TRBD1. With V trimmed by 7 bases and J by 0 bases, 10 bases remained unmatched. The CDR3 runs to 17 residues. CDR1 is MDHEN and CDR2 is SYDVKM in the germline V gene. As DNA, the CDR3 is TGTGCCAGCAAGCCCGGGACAGGGACCGGCTCTGGAAACACCATATATTTT. It translates to CASKPGTGTGSGNTIYF.

V is TRBV6-6 and J is TRBJ2-5, with D perhaps matching TRBD1 (5 bases). The CDR3 spans 15 residues. Germline V gene data show CDR1 as MNHNY and CDR2 as SVGAGI (reference sequence). Deletions cut 2 bases from V and 3 bases from J, with 13 bases between. CDR3 protein: CASSYGHLGKETQYF. DNA of the CDR3: TGTGCCAGCAGTTACGGACACCTGGGGAAAGAGACCCAGTACTTC.

The rearrangement links TRBV5-1 to TRBJ2-1, with 7 bases lining up with TRBD1. This CDR3 comprises 14 residues. CDR1 and CDR2 from the germline V gene are SGHRS and YFSETQ. Trimming cost V 0 bases and J 6 bases; bases outside gene matches: 3. Here the CDR3 reads CASSLGQGLNEQFF. CDR3 bases: TGCGCCAGCAGCTTGGGACAGGGCCTCAATGAGCAGTTCTTC. The full variable domain, rest sourced from reference TRBV5-1 and TRBJ2-1, is KAGVTQTPRYLIKTRGQQVTLSCSPISGHRSVSWYQQTPGQGLQFLFEYFSETQRNKGNFPGRFSGRQFSNSRSEMNVSTLELGDSALYLCASSLGQGLNEQFFGPGTRLTVL.

This rearrangement joins TRBV10-3 to TRBJ2-7; perhaps TRBD1 as D (5 bases). The CDR3 spans 12 residues. V lost 7 bases and J 5 bases, leaving 12 bases between the germline ends. Germline-derived CDR1 and CDR2 are ENHRY and SYGVKD. The CDR3 loop is CAITGAGNEQYF. Written as DNA, the CDR3 is TGTGCCATCACTGGGGCCGGCAACGAGCAGTACTTC.

The rearrangement uses TRBV21-1 and TRBJ1-6; the table gives TRBD1 as D, unverified against the DNA. TRBV21-1 is listed as a pseudogene. The CDR3 extends over 15 amino acids. The DNA of the CDR3 is TGTGCCAGCAGGGGACAGGGCCTTCAATGGTCACCCCTCCACTTT. It specifies CASRGQGLQWSPLHF.

The chain joins TRBV10-3 to TRBJ2-3, with TRBD1 matching over 8 bases. Germline V CDR1 and CDR2: ENHRY, SYGVKD. This CDR3 region has 15 residues. The V and J ends lost 4 bases and 2 bases, in that order; junction bases with no gene match: 5. The CDR3 DNA is TGTGCCATCAGTGCAGGGGGCTGGAACACAGATACGCAGTATTTT. It codes for CAISAGGWNTDTQYF.

J is TRBJ2-3 and V is TRBV5-6; 7 bases line up with TRBD1. J gave up 1 base and V 2 bases, and 4 bases lay outside the gene matches. Germline assignment: CDR1 SGHDT and CDR2 YYEEEE. CDR3 length equals 15 residues. This CDR3 reads CASSFDRVGTDTQYF. For the CDR3, the DNA is TGTGCCAGCAGCTTTGACAGGGTCGGCACAGATACGCAGTATTTT.

CDR3 in DNA: TGTGCCAGCAATCTCCAGGGGGCGAGCTACGAGCAGTACTTC. This sequence encodes CASNLQGASYEQYF. The chain carries TRBV2 and TRBJ2-7; 8 nucleotides line up with TRBD1. The CDR3 runs 14 residues. Germline V gene sequence: CDR1 SNHLY, CDR2 FYNNEI. Trimming cost V 7 bases and J 3 bases; bases outside gene matches: 8.

V and J are TRBV4-1 and TRBJ2-1; 9 nucleotides agree with TRBD2. Per the germline V gene, CDR1 is MGHRA and CDR2 is YSYEKL. CDR3 length equals 16 residues. The J segment lost 6 bases and the V segment lost 0 bases, leaving 6 bases of the junction unmatched. Here the CDR3 DNA reads TGCGCCAGCAGCCAAGATTCCGGGACTAGCCGCAATGAGCAGTTCTTC. Translating gives CASSQDSGTSRNEQFF.

This rearrangement joins TRBV28 to TRBJ1-1, with D possibly TRBD1 on 5 matching bases. This CDR3 has 15 residues. The germline V gene has CDR1 MDHEN and CDR2 SYDVKM. V shed 5 bases and J shed 0 bases, with 13 bases lying between them. The CDR3 region has the DNA TGTGCCAGCAGTCCCGGGGGGGGGATGAACACTGAAGCTTTCTTT. It is translated as CASSPGGGMNTEAFF.

This chain connects TRBV19 to TRBJ1-1, with D perhaps matching TRBD1 (5 bases). V was shortened by 5 bases and J by 0 bases, with 13 bases between the two germline ends. The CDR3 sequence is 15 residues long. Germline assignment: CDR1 LNHDA and CDR2 SQIVND (reference sequence). CDR3 DNA sequence: TGTGCCAGTAGTGCTACCAGGGTGTTGAACACTGAAGCTTTCTTT. This encodes CASSATRVLNTEAFF. The variable domain in full, with the rest retrieved from reference TRBV19 and TRBJ1-1, is DGGITQSPKYLFRKEGQNVTLSCEQNLNHDAMYWYRQDPGQGLRLIYYSQIVNDFQKGDIAEGYSVSREKKESFPLTVTSAQKNPTAFYLCASSATRVLNTEAFFGQGTRLTVV.

The chain carries TRBV2 and TRBJ1-2; D call uncertain. CDR3 size: 14 residues. Per germline, CDR1 SNHLY and CDR2 FYNNEI. V was pared by 6 bases and J by 6 bases, with 17 bases between. The CDR3 nucleotides read TGTGCCAGCAGCCCCCGGTATACAGCGGATGGCTACACCTTC. Amino acid sequence: CASSPRYTADGYTF. The full variable domain, its missing parts supplied by reference TRBV2 and TRBJ1-2, is EPEVTQTPSHQVTQMGQEVILRCVPISNHLYFYWYRQILGQKVEFLVSFYNNEISEKSEIFDDQFSVERPDGSNFTLKIRSTKLEDSAMYFCASSPRYTADGYTFGSGTRLTVV.

V is TRBV12-5 and J is TRBJ2-3, with a tentative D call TRBD1 (5 bases). This CDR3 has 15 amino acids. Germline CDR1 and CDR2: LGHNT and FRNRAP. V lost 0 bases and J 2 bases, leaving 9 bases between the germline ends. For the CDR3, the DNA is TGTGCTAGTGGTTTGGTCGTGACAGACACAGATACGCAGTATTTT. As protein: CASGLVVTDTDTQYF. The full variable domain, rest sourced from reference TRBV12-5 and TRBJ2-3, is DARVTQTPRHKVTEMGQEVTMRCQPILGHNTVFWYRQTMMQGLELLAYFRNRAPLDDSGMPKDRFSAEMPDATLATLKIQPSEPRDSAVYFCASGLVVTDTDTQYFGPGTRLTVL.

This clone appeared once. The DNA for the CDR3 is TGTGCCAGCAGATCGGCAGGCTATAGCAATCAGCCCCAGCATTTT. Translation gives CASRSAGYSNQPQHF. The chain has TRBV27 and TRBJ1-5; D call uncertain. The CDR3 extends over 15 amino acids. Looked up from germline, CDR1 is MNHEY and CDR2 is SMNVEV (reference sequence). Trimming stripped 6 bases from V and 0 bases from J, with 12 bases between.

This chain joins TRBV14 and TRBJ2-5; D is possibly TRBD2 (6 bases). CDR1 and CDR2 (germline): SGHDN, FVKESK. V was shortened by 4 bases and J by 4 bases, with 10 bases between the two germline ends. The CDR3 length is 13 residues. This CDR3 reads CASSPDYRETQYF. The DNA of the CDR3 is TGTGCCAGCAGCCCGGACTATCGAGAGACCCAGTACTTC.

V gene TRBV5-1 combines with J gene TRBJ1-4; 7 bases fit TRBD1. Germline CDR1 is SGHRS and CDR2 is YFSETQ. This CDR3 contains 15 residues. The ends lost 4 bases at V and 7 bases at J; junction bases unmatched: 10. The DNA for the CDR3 is TGCGCCAGCAGCCCTATGACAGGGTCAGGTGAAAAACTGTTTTTT. Translating it yields CASSPMTGSGEKLFF.

This chain connects TRBV30 to TRBJ1-1; the D gene is possibly TRBD1 (5 bases). V dropped 5 bases and J dropped 1 base, with 17 bases sitting between them. Germline V gives CDR1 GTSNPN, CDR2 SVGIG (reference sequence). This CDR3 has 15 residues. CDR3 amino acids: CAWQSLGRANTEAFF. DNA for the CDR3: TGTGCCTGGCAGTCCCTCGGCAGGGCGAACACTGAAGCTTTCTTT.

The chain uses TRBV10-1 and TRBJ2-7, with D possibly TRBD2 on 6 matching bases. The CDR3 is 15 residues long. The germline gives CDR1 WNHNN, CDR2 SYGVQD (reference sequence). Trimming stripped 2 bases from V and 0 bases from J, with 11 bases between. DNA for the CDR3: TGCGCCAGCAGTGAGGGTCTCGGGGGCTCCTACGAGCAGTACTTC. It yields the protein CASSEGLGGSYEQYF.

The genes are TRBV5-6 and TRBJ1-1, with TRBD1 as a possible D gene (6 bases). CDR1 is SGHDT, CDR2 YYEEEE, per germline. With 3 bases removed from V and 0 bases from J, the gap between germline ends came to 21 bases. The CDR3 is made up of 18 amino acids. CDR3 sequence: CASSWTRQERWVNTEAFF. The CDR3 nucleotides read TGTGCCAGCAGCTGGACCCGACAGGAGAGGTGGGTGAACACTGAAGCTTTCTTT.

The V gene is TRBV30, the J gene TRBJ1-2; D is possibly TRBD1 (6 bases). V was pared by 4 bases and J by 7 bases, with 22 bases between. Germline V lookup: CDR1 GTSNPN, CDR2 SVGIG (reference sequence). The CDR3 loop spans 15 amino acids. CDR3 DNA sequence: TGTGCCTGGAAGCGGGGCTCGGGGGGGGGCGGTGGCTACACCTTC. Protein: CAWKRGSGGGGGYTF.

The chain joins TRBV27 to TRBJ2-7; TRBD2 aligns across 13 bases. After removal of 6 bases from V and 2 bases from J, the junction contained 10 bases not matched to a gene. Germline V gene sequence: CDR1 MNHEY, CDR2 SMNVEV (reference sequence). The CDR3 has 17 residues. The CDR3 spells CASRRTSGSEGTYEQYF. The CDR3 bases are TGTGCCAGCAGGCGGACTAGCGGGAGTGAGGGTACCTACGAGCAGTACTTC.

The chain couples TRBV6-1 to TRBJ1-2; no reliable D call. CDR3 length: 15 amino acids. V was cut by 8 bases and J by 0 bases, with 16 bases left in between. Germline V CDR1 and CDR2: MNHNS, SASEGT. CDR3 in amino acids: CASSREENTNYGYTF. CDR3 bases: TGTGCCAGCTCGCGGGAAGAGAATACTAACTATGGCTACACCTTC.

This chain connects TRBV6-1 to TRBJ2-7; 11 positions agree with TRBD2. The V gene's germline CDR1 is MNHNS and CDR2 SASEGT. The CDR3 has 14 amino acids. The V gene end was trimmed by 5 bases and the J gene end by 6 bases; junction bases not matched to a gene: 6. CDR3 region: CASSPGTSGPEQYF. DNA of the CDR3: TGTGCCAGCAGTCCCGGGACTAGCGGCCCCGAGCAGTACTTC.

The J gene is TRBJ1-1, the V gene TRBV28; the D gene is possibly TRBD1 (5 bases). V lost 6 bases and J 8 bases, leaving 22 bases between the germline ends. This CDR3 is 15 amino acids long. CDR1 is MDHEN and CDR2 is SYDVKM in the germline V gene. Here the CDR3 reads CASRTTGRPGPEAFF. Written as DNA, the CDR3 is TGTGCCAGCAGAACCACAGGACGTCCTGGACCCGAAGCTTTCTTT.

The rearrangement links TRBV4-1 to TRBJ2-3, with 11 bases matching TRBD2. After removal of 3 bases from V and 8 bases from J, the junction contained 7 bases not matched to a gene. The CDR3 consists of 15 residues. CDR1 MGHRA and CDR2 YSYEKL come from the germline V gene. CDR3 sequence reads: CASSQALAGVRTQYF. CDR3 DNA: TGCGCCAGCAGCCAGGCACTAGCGGGGGTACGTACGCAGTATTTT.

The J gene is TRBJ1-1, the V gene TRBV5-1, with TRBD1 matching 8 bases. The V and J ends lost 6 bases and 0 bases, in that order; junction bases with no gene match: 4. Germline loops: CDR1 SGHRS, CDR2 YFSETQ. There are 14 residues in the CDR3. As DNA, the CDR3 is TGCGCCAGCACCTCGGGACAGGTGAACACTGAAGCTTTCTTT. As protein: CASTSGQVNTEAFF.